Listed below are T cell receptor beta chains from one sample, sequenced in a study of blood T cell repertoires in COVID-19. Here immunoSEQ multiplex PCR was the method, and the copy in TCRdb shows in-frame clones only, minus some. The table shows roughly 230,000 clones, with around 82% occurring only once. Sequenced material: peripheral blood. Receptors originate from a woman aged 80 or older with acute or convalescent COVID-19. Both conserved end residues are part of each CDR3. Each record gives: J gene, V gene, CDR3 protein.

>TRBJ2-1|TRBV7-9
CASSFGPILNNEQFF
>TRBJ1-1|TRBV5-1
CASSADRVNTEAFF
>TRBJ2-7|TRBV5-1
CASSSTGTSGTEQYF
>TRBJ2-7|TRBV19
CASSIGQAPTYEQYF
>TRBJ2-3|TRBV5-4
CASSLGGHTTDTQYF
>TRBJ1-5|TRBV15
CATSRSRGNNNQPQHF
>TRBJ1-3|TRBV3-1/TRBV3-2
CASSQDRVSGNTIYF
>TRBJ1-1|TRBV7-6
CASSQTGETEAFF
>TRBJ1-1|TRBV24-1
CATSDSVRMNTEAFF
>TRBJ2-3|TRBV7-3
CASSPRGGLTDTQYF
>TRBJ2-5|TRBV7-9
CASSLGGSEQETQYF
>TRBJ1-1|TRBV27
CASRQQGEGITEAFF
>TRBJ2-1|TRBV4-1
CASSQGQTYNEQFF
>TRBJ1-6|TRBV11-2
CASRLGQGNSPLHF
>TRBJ2-7|TRBV6-5
CASSPRTGNYEQYF
>TRBJ2-1|TRBV11-2
CASSLNRLAGNEQFF
>TRBJ2-7|TRBV5-1
CASSSNQGRLYEQYF
>TRBJ1-3|TRBV3-1/TRBV3-2
CASSQRAGSGNTIYF
>TRBJ1-3|TRBV3-1/TRBV3-2
CASSPWDRVSGNTIYF
>TRBJ1-5|TRBV2
CASSGREGLAQHF
>TRBJ2-3|TRBV3-1/TRBV3-2
CASSQGAAGGLTDTQYF
>TRBJ2-7|TRBV7-2
CASSLLRLARYEQYF
>TRBJ1-5|TRBV6-6
CASSSLKGQSGQPQHF
>TRBJ1-2|TRBV28
CAIRHRVDYGYTF
>TRBJ1-1|TRBV7-9
CASSPADEAFF
>TRBJ2-3|TRBV19
CATRDRGGDTQYF
>TRBJ1-3|TRBV19
CASSILSVSGNTIYF
>TRBJ2-3|TRBV4-1
CASSQERTQGFNPDTQYF